Sequencing of this T cell receptor beta chain was carried out in a study of cytomegalovirus exposure and HLA in healthy donors. General study results and limits: Using the classifier, cytomegalovirus status was reportedly diagnosed with high specificity and sensitivity. Under in vitro conditions, a few CMV-associated chains were confirmed as specific for CMV antigens.

Profiled with immunoSEQ multiplex PCR; TCRdb holds only in-frame clones, not every one. The sample lists 82,000 or so clones, roughly 94% seen once, with about 0.7% in the top ten. Trimming took 4 bases from V and 5 from J; bases not matched to a gene: 9. CDR1 is SNHLY and CDR2 is FYNNEI in the germline V gene. This CDR3 has 17 residues. Note on this clone: Its antigen is undetermined.

This sequence joins TRBV2 and TRBJ2-1, with TRBD2 matching over 12 bases. The TCR sequence derives from a woman aged 18-30 years in good health and CMV-seronegative. Sequencing used PBMCs. The CDR3 protein is CASSATRLAGANNEQFF. For the CDR3, the DNA is TGTGCCAGCAGTGCAACGCGACTAGCGGGGGCGAACAATGAGCAGTTCTTC.